The sample holds a few counts of the clone carrying this T cell receptor beta chain. Its antigen is undetermined. A universal primer binding site was introduced by template switching. The final cDNA contained unique molecular identifiers. A single record per CDR3 protein comes from TCRdb applying MiXCR to the 5' RACE reads. This sample has about 530,000 distinct CDR3 sequences, with 20% to 25% found just once. This sample was included in a study of identical twins. Study findings and constraints: Compared with models, monozygotic twins showed more out-of-frame TCR alpha sharing.

Germline V CDR1 and CDR2: MNHNS, SASEGT. V shed 6 bases, J shed 0 bases, and the junction held 4 bases outside the gene matches. This CDR3 has 15 amino acids. The sample also formed part of further work on yellow fever vaccine responses in identical twins.

The sequenced material came from CD4+ T cells sorted from blood. The chain couples TRBV6-1 to TRBJ2-1, with TRBD2 matching 8 bases. The TCR sequence derives from a woman aged 18-30 years in good health. Written as DNA, the CDR3 is TGTGCCAGCAGCAATAGCGGGGTCTCCTACAATGAGCAGTTCTTC. It is translated as CASSNSGVSYNEQFF.